Each of the 31 T cell receptor beta chains below was sequenced from the same sample in a study of blood T cell repertoires in COVID-19 (dated by TCRdb to the early 2020s). Receptor amplification or capture employed the immunoSEQ multiplex PCR assay. Not all clones reach the TCRdb copy of this immuneACCESS table, which keeps in-frame sequences only. Checked studies attribute under half of the gap to unresolved V genes and leave the rest unexplained. The sample includes over 120,000 clones, with approximately 80% observed a single time. About 2.9% of the sample goes to the ten largest clones. What was sequenced was peripheral blood. The receptors stem from a woman aged 80 or older with acute or convalescent COVID-19.

The chain has TRBV19 and TRBJ1-5, with D possibly TRBD1 on 6 matching bases. Per germline, CDR1 LNHDA and CDR2 SQIVND (reference sequence). V was cut by 6 bases and J by 7 bases, with 13 bases left in between. This CDR3 has 13 amino acids. The CDR3 DNA is TGTGCCAGTAGACGGGACACCGAACAGCCCCAGCATTTT. Its translation: CASRRDTEQPQHF. Filled out from reference TRBV19 and TRBJ1-5, the complete variable domain reads DGGITQSPKYLFRKEGQNVTLSCEQNLNHDAMYWYRQDPGQGLRLIYYSQIVNDFQKGDIAEGYSVSREKKESFPLTVTSAQKNPTAFYLCASRRDTEQPQHFGDGTRLSIL.

The rearrangement joins TRBV5-1 to TRBJ1-2, with TRBD1 identical over 11 bases. CDR1 is SGHRS, CDR2 YFSETQ, per germline. The CDR3 is made up of 15 amino acids. J lost 6 bases, V lost 1 base, and 5 bases had no gene match. The CDR3 loop reads CASSLTGQGANGYTF. CDR3 nucleotide sequence: TGCGCCAGCAGCTTGACCGGACAGGGGGCTAATGGCTACACCTTC.

J is TRBJ2-1 and V is TRBV5-4; TRBD1 agrees at 8 bases. The junction had 5 bases not matched to a gene; V was cut back by 0 bases and J by 6 bases. This CDR3 comprises 15 residues. The V gene's germline CDR1 is SGHNT and CDR2 YYREEE (reference sequence). CDR3 sequence (DNA): TGTGCCAGCAGCTTGGATGGACAGGGTGGCAATGAGCAGTTCTTC. It encodes CASSLDGQGGNEQFF.

The gene calls are TRBV6-5 and TRBJ1-1; D may be TRBD1 (6 bases). The length of the CDR3 is 12 residues. Trimming took 6 bases from V and 7 from J, leaving 12 bases between them. Germline V gene lookup returns CDR1 MNHEY and CDR2 SVGAGI. CDR3 DNA sequence: TGTGCCAGCAGATTAGGGGGTGGTGAAGCTTTCTTT. This encodes CASRLGGGEAFF.

This rearrangement joins TRBV6-2 or TRBV6-3 to TRBJ2-5; D is undetermined. CDR3 length: 14 residues. Germline assignment: CDR1 MNHEY and CDR2 SVGEGT. Trimming stripped 2 bases from V and 5 bases from J, with 12 bases between. The CDR3, as DNA: TGTGCCAGCAGTTACCTATCAGGTCGGGAGACCCAGTACTTC. Its protein is CASSYLSGRETQYF.

This chain joins TRBV5-6 and TRBJ1-2; a weak D match, TRBD1 (5 bases). This CDR3 spans 16 amino acids. Germline V gene data show CDR1 as SGHDT and CDR2 as YYEEEE. V lost 4 bases to trimming and J lost 5 bases, with 21 bases between them. The CDR3 DNA follows: TGTGCCAGCAGCCCCCCCGCCAGGGAGGGAACATATGGCTACACCTTC. The encoded protein is CASSPPAREGTYGYTF.

This chain links TRBV5-5 with TRBJ1-4; no reliable D call. V lost 4 bases and J 0 bases, leaving 13 bases between the germline ends. This CDR3 spans 16 amino acids. From germline, CDR1 is SGHKS and CDR2 YYEKEE (reference sequence). CDR3 protein: CASSPEYHPTNEKLFF. CDR3 nucleotide sequence: TGTGCCAGCAGCCCGGAGTACCACCCAACTAATGAAAAACTGTTTTTT.

The genes are TRBV24-1 and TRBJ2-7, with TRBD1 as a possible D gene (6 bases). The CDR3 is 16 residues long. Germline lookup yields CDR1 KGHDR and CDR2 SFDVKD. V shed 7 bases and J shed 2 bases, with 20 bases lying between them. Written as DNA, the CDR3 is TGTGCCACCAGGGAAAGGTCGGACAGCTTTGCCTACGAGCAGTACTTC. It is translated as CATRERSDSFAYEQYF.

This chain's CDR3 is CASSQDRFQETQYF. DNA for the CDR3: TGTGCCAGCAGCCAAGACAGATTCCAAGAGACCCAGTACTTC. V usage is TRBV3-1 (or the pseudogene TRBV3-2) and J usage is TRBJ2-5; D unclear. CDR1 and CDR2 from the germline V gene are LGHDT and YNNKEL (reference sequence). This CDR3 is 14 amino acids long. Between the trimmed V and J ends, which lost 0 bases and 1 base, there was a span of 6 bases.

This clone turned up a few times. The chain employs TRBV30 and TRBJ1-5; D possibly corresponds to TRBD1 (6 bases). There are 14 residues in the CDR3. V lost 3 bases to trimming and J lost 4 bases, with 13 bases between them. The germline V gene has CDR1 GTSNPN and CDR2 SVGIG (reference sequence). The chain's CDR3 is CAWRSGRGNQPQHF. For the CDR3, the DNA is TGTGCCTGGAGAAGTGGCAGGGGAAATCAGCCCCAGCATTTT.

The chain uses TRBV10-3 and TRBJ2-6, with 7 bases identical to TRBD1. Germline V gene lookup returns CDR1 ENHRY and CDR2 SYGVKD. Unmatched junction bases numbered 8, after V lost 4 bases and J lost 2 bases. The CDR3 totals 17 residues. CDR3: CAISGTQTGAGANVLTF. DNA of the CDR3: TGTGCCATCAGTGGTACTCAAACAGGGGCTGGGGCCAACGTCCTGACTTTC.

The V call is TRBV4-1, the J call TRBJ2-1; TRBD1 might be the D (6 bases). V lost 2 bases to trimming and J lost 8 bases, with 10 bases between them. CDR3 size: 13 residues. Germline values: CDR1 MGHRA, CDR2 YSYEKL. The CDR3 DNA is TGCGCCAGCAGCCAACAGGGGATGCATGAGCAGTTCTTC. Amino acids: CASSQQGMHEQFF.

This rearrangement joins TRBV5-6 to TRBJ2-7, with D unclear. The V end lost 2 bases, the J end lost 2 bases, and 8 bases lay between the germline ends. The CDR3 runs to 13 residues. Germline loops: CDR1 SGHDT, CDR2 YYEEEE. The CDR3 is CASSFSNTYEQYF. The DNA of the CDR3 is TGTGCCAGCAGCTTTTCTAATACCTACGAGCAGTACTTC.

The V and J genes are TRBV6-4 and TRBJ1-1, with TRBD1 matching 8 bases. The CDR3 sequence is 15 residues long. Germline trimming cut 5 bases from V and 1 base from J; bases unmatched to any gene: 6. Germline CDR1 and CDR2: MRHNA and SNTAGT. The CDR3 sequence: CASSLTGGSNTEAFF. The CDR3, as DNA: TGTGCCAGCAGTTTAACAGGGGGTTCGAACACTGAAGCTTTCTTT.

The chain employs TRBV6-5 and TRBJ1-1; the D gene is possibly TRBD1 (6 bases). The CDR3 extends over 13 amino acids. The germline gives CDR1 MNHEY, CDR2 SVGAGI. The ends were cut back, 7 bases at V and 4 bases at J, with 13 bases in the middle. The CDR3 protein is CASTGELGTEAFF. CDR3 in DNA: TGTGCCAGCACAGGGGAGTTGGGCACTGAAGCTTTCTTT.

This clone was seen only once. Other DNA sequences in this sample translate to the same CDR3. V and J are TRBV6-5 and TRBJ2-5; 13 nucleotides align to TRBD2. V lost 6 bases to trimming and J lost 5 bases; unmatched junction nucleotides: 0. There are 13 residues in the CDR3. Germline assignment: CDR1 MNHEY and CDR2 SVGAGI. For the CDR3, the DNA is TGTGCCAGCAGGACTAGCGGGGGGGAGACCCAGTACTTC. Protein: CASRTSGGETQYF.

V and J are TRBV27 and TRBJ2-1; 11 nucleotides match TRBD1. CDR3 length: 13 residues. J lost 6 bases, V lost 8 bases, and 3 bases had no gene match. Germline V lookup: CDR1 MNHEY, CDR2 SMNVEV (reference sequence). The CDR3 loop is CASGTGGGNEQFF. The CDR3 DNA reads TGTGCCAGCGGGACAGGGGGGGGCAATGAGCAGTTCTTC.

The chain uses TRBV5-1 and TRBJ2-1; 15 bases fit TRBD2. V was clipped by 4 bases and J by 15 bases; unmatched bases: 14. CDR1 and CDR2 (germline): SGHRS, YFSETQ. The CDR3 totals 16 residues. The CDR3: CASSPGPGTSGGKGFF. CDR3 in DNA: TGCGCCAGCAGCCCCGGCCCCGGGACTAGCGGGGGGAAGGGGTTCTTC.

The V gene is TRBV2, the J gene TRBJ2-1; TRBD1 agrees at 7 bases. The CDR3 length is 23 residues. The ends lost 3 bases at V and 0 bases at J; junction bases unmatched: 26. The V gene's germline CDR1 is SNHLY and CDR2 FYNNEI. The CDR3 nucleotides read TGTGCCAGCAGTGACCCAATAGCTTCCGAAGACAGGGTAGCCACACGCTCCTACAATGAGCAGTTCTTC. As protein: CASSDPIASEDRVATRSYNEQFF.

The chain couples TRBV7-2 to TRBJ1-5; the D is unclear. Per the germline V gene, CDR1 is SGHTA and CDR2 is FQGNSA. This CDR3 comprises 15 residues. V lost 2 bases to trimming and J lost 3 bases, with 11 bases between them. CDR3 protein: CASSLRRANNQPQHF. The CDR3 DNA follows: TGTGCCAGCAGCTTACGGAGGGCGAACAATCAGCCCCAGCATTTT.

In nucleotides, the CDR3 is TGTGCCAGCAGCCAAGCGACAGGGACGGAGGCTTTCTTT. It is translated as CASSQATGTEAFF. This chain joins TRBV3-1 (or the pseudogene TRBV3-2) and TRBJ1-1, with 7 bases identical to TRBD1. This CDR3 is built from 13 residues. Germline assignment: CDR1 LGHDT and CDR2 YNNKEL (reference sequence). V shed 1 base and J 11 bases; nucleotides not matched to a gene: 7.

The chain has TRBV4-1 and TRBJ2-3, with unresolved D. From germline, CDR1 is MGHRA and CDR2 YSYEKL. The CDR3 contains 16 residues. V lost 0 bases, J lost 1 base, and 11 bases lay in between. The DNA of the CDR3 is TGCGCCAGCAGCCAAGACCGCGATCGGGGCACAGATACGCAGTATTTT. Translated, it gives CASSQDRDRGTDTQYF.

V usage is TRBV2 and J usage is TRBJ1-1; D not certain. This CDR3 is built from 17 residues. The V end was cut by 1 base, the J end by 4 bases, with 19 bases between. The germline V gene encodes CDR1 SNHLY and CDR2 FYNNEI. The CDR3 nucleotides read TGTGCCAGCAGTGAAGATAGGCGACCCCTGGGAGGCACTGAAGCTTTCTTT. Its translation is CASSEDRRPLGGTEAFF.

The chain joins TRBV5-6 to TRBJ1-5; the match to TRBD1 covers 12 bases. Germline values: CDR1 SGHDT, CDR2 YYEEEE. The CDR3 consists of 15 residues. With 1 base clipped from V and 6 bases from J, the junction kept 2 bases outside the gene matches. CDR3 loop: CASSLMGQGAQPQHF. As DNA, the CDR3 is TGTGCCAGCAGCTTGATGGGACAGGGGGCTCAGCCCCAGCATTTT.

The genes are TRBV10-3 and TRBJ2-7, with D maybe TRBD2 (6 bases). Germline lookup yields CDR1 ENHRY and CDR2 SYGVKD. The CDR3 spans 14 residues. The V and J ends lost 6 bases and 6 bases respectively, with 18 bases between them. CDR3 DNA: TGTGCCATCAGGACCCGGGACTCAGGAAGCGAGCAGTACTTC. This gives the protein CAIRTRDSGSEQYF.

This clone is medium-sized (0.01 to 0.1%) by share. The chain recombines TRBV19 with TRBJ1-1, with a possible D match to TRBD1 (5 bases). In germline, CDR1 is LNHDA, CDR2 SQIVND (reference sequence). This CDR3 contains 13 residues. V was pared by 3 bases and J by 11 bases, with 16 bases between. The CDR3 nucleotides read TGTGCCAGTAGTATCTATAGCGCCCGGGGGGCTTTCTTT. Protein sequence: CASSIYSARGAFF.

This clone was seen just once. The chain links TRBV7-9 to TRBJ1-4; D perhaps matches TRBD1 (5 bases). The V end was cut by 5 bases, the J end by 8 bases, with 21 bases between. The CDR3 runs to 16 residues. Germline CDR1 is SEHNR and CDR2 is FQNEAQ (reference sequence). This CDR3 reads CASSGAGGGIREKLFF. CDR3 DNA sequence: TGTGCCAGCAGCGGTGCGGGCGGGGGTATAAGGGAAAAACTGTTTTTT.

J is TRBJ2-2 and V is TRBV9; 8 positions match TRBD2. The CDR3 extends over 17 amino acids. The germline gives CDR1 SGDLS, CDR2 YYNGEE. After removal of 2 bases from V and 7 bases from J, the junction contained 13 bases not matched to a gene. The DNA of the CDR3 is TGTGCCAGCAGCGTCGAGCGGGGGCCTACCTCGGGCGGGGAGCTGTTTTTT. The encoded protein is CASSVERGPTSGGELFF. The full variable domain, with the rest looked up from reference TRBV9 and TRBJ2-2, is DSGVTQTPKHLITATGQRVTLRCSPRSGDLSVYWYQQSLDQGLQFLIQYYNGEERAKGNILERFSAQQFPDLHSELNLSSLELGDSALYFCASSVERGPTSGGELFFGEGSRLTVL.

The rearrangement links TRBV6-4 to TRBJ2-2; D unresolved. V lost 5 bases, J lost 5 bases, and 9 bases lay in between. Germline values: CDR1 MRHNA, CDR2 SNTAGT. There are 13 residues in the CDR3. In nucleotides, the CDR3 is TGTGCCAGCAGTCCGACTGAGACCGGGGAGCTGTTTTTT. Translating it yields CASSPTETGELFF.

The chain is built from TRBV5-1 and TRBJ2-3; possibly TRBD1 for D (6 bases). The CDR3 has 16 residues. From germline, CDR1 is SGHRS and CDR2 YFSETQ. V lost 4 bases, J lost 4 bases, and 19 bases lay in between. The CDR3 DNA sequence: TGCGCCAGCAGCCGGACCCAGGGGCCGGAATCAGATACGCAGTATTTT. Translation gives CASSRTQGPESDTQYF.

This clone appeared a few times. J is TRBJ2-2 and V is TRBV10-3, with D maybe TRBD1 (6 bases). The CDR3 is 16 amino acids. V shed 0 bases and J shed 4 bases, with 12 bases lying between them. CDR1 is ENHRY and CDR2 is SYGVKD in the germline V gene. CDR3 sequence: CAISESGQGTTGELFF. The CDR3 bases are TGTGCCATCAGTGAGTCGGGTCAGGGGACCACCGGGGAGCTGTTTTTT.